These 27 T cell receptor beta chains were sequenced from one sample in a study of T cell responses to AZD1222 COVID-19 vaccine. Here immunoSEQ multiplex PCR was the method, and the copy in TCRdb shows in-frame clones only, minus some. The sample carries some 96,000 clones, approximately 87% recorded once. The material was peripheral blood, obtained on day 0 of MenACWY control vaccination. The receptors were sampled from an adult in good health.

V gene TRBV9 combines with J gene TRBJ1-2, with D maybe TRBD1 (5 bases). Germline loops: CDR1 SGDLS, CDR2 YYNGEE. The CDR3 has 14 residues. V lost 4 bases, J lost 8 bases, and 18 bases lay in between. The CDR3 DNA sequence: TGTGCCAGCAGCCCCGGGGGACCCCCACGAGGCTACACCTTC. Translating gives CASSPGGPPRGYTF.

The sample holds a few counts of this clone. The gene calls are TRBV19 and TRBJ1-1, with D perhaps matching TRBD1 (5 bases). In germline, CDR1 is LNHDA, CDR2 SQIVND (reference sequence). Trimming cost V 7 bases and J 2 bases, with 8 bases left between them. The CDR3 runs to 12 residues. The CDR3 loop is CASKRGNTEAFF. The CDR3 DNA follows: TGTGCCAGTAAGCGGGGCAACACTGAAGCTTTCTTT.

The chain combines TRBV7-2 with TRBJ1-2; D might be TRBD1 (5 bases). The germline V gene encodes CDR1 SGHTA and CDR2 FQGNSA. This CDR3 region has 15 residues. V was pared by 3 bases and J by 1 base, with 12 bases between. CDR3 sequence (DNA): TGTGCCAGCAGCTTTTCGACAGAGAATAACTATGGCTACACCTTC. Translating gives CASSFSTENNYGYTF.

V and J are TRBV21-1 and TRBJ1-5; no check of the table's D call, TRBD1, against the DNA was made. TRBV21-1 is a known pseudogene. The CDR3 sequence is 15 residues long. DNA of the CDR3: TGTGCCAGCGACTCCGGGACAGGGGGCAGTCAGCCCCAGCATTTT. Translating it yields CASDSGTGGSQPQHF.

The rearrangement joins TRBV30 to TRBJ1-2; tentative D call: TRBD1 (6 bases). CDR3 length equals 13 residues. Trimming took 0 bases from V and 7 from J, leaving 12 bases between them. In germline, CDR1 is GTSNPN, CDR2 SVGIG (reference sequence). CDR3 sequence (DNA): TGTGCCTGGAGTGTTTCGGGGGGCATTGGCTACACCTTC. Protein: CAWSVSGGIGYTF.

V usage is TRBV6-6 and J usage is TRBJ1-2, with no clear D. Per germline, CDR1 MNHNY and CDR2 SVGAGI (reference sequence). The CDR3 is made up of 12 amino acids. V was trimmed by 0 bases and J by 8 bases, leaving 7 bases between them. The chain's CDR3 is CASSYSREGYTF. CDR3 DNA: TGTGCCAGCAGTTACTCAAGGGAGGGCTACACCTTC.

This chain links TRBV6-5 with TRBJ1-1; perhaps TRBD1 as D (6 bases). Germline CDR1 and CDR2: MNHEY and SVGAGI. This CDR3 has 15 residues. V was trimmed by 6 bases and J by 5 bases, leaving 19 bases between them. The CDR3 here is CASSPGGAGKTEAFF. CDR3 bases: TGTGCCAGCAGCCCCGGGGGGGCAGGGAAGACTGAAGCTTTCTTT.

CDR3 DNA: TGTGCCAGCAGTACAGTGAACACTGAAGCTTTCTTT. It translates to CASSTVNTEAFF. This rearrangement joins TRBV28 to TRBJ1-1; D is uncertain. Trimming took off 5 bases at V and 0 bases at J, with 4 bases between the two ends. The CDR3 runs 12 residues. CDR1 is MDHEN and CDR2 is SYDVKM in the germline V gene.

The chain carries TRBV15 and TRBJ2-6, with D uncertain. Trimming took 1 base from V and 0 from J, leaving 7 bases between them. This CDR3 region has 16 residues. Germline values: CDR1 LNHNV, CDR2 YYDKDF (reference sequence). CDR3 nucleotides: TGTGCCACCAGCAGAGGGTGGTCCTCTGGGGCCAACGTCCTGACTTTC. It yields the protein CATSRGWSSGANVLTF. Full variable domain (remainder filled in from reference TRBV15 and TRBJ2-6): DAMVIQNPRYQVTQFGKPVTLSCSQTLNHNVMYWYQQKSSQAPKLLFHYYDKDFNNEADTPDNFQSRRPNTSFCFLDIRSPGLGDTAMYLCATSRGWSSGANVLTFGAGSRLTVL.

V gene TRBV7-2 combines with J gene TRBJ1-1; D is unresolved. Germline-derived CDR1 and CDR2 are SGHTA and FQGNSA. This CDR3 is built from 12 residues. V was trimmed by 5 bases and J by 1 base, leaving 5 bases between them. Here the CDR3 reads CASSLTNTEAFF. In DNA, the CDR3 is TGTGCCAGCAGCCTTACGAACACTGAAGCTTTCTTT. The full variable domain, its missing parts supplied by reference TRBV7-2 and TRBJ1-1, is GAGVSQSPSNKVTEKGKDVELRCDPISGHTALYWYRQSLGQGLEFLIYFQGNSAPDKSGLPSDRFSAERTGGSVSTLTIQRTQQEDSAVYLCASSLTNTEAFFGQGTRLTVV.

CDR3 region: CASSSGGRTASYEQYF. Written as DNA, the CDR3 is TGTGCCAGCAGCTCAGGAGGCAGGACGGCCTCCTACGAGCAGTACTTC. This sequence joins TRBV7-8 and TRBJ2-7, with D maybe TRBD2 (5 bases). There are 16 residues in the CDR3. Germline V gene lookup returns CDR1 SGHVS and CDR2 FQNEAQ. V dropped 4 bases and J dropped 0 bases, with 16 bases sitting between them.

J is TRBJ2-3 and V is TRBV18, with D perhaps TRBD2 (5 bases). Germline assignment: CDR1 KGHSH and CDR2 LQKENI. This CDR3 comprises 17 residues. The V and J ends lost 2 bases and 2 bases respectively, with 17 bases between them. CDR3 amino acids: CASSPATSFGFTDTQYF. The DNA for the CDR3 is TGTGCCAGCTCACCAGCTACTAGTTTTGGCTTCACAGATACGCAGTATTTT. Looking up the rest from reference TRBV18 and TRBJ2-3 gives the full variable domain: NAGVMQNPRHLVRRRGQEARLRCSPMKGHSHVYWYRQLPEEGLKFMVYLQKENIIDESGMPKERFSAEFPKEGPSILRIQQVVRGDSAAYFCASSPATSFGFTDTQYFGPGTRLTVL.

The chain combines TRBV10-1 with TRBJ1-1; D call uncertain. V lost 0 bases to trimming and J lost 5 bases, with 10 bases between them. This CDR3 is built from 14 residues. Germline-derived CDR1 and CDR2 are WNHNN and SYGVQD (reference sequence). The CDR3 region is CASSESGSGTEAFF. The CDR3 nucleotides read TGCGCCAGCAGTGAGTCAGGTAGTGGGACTGAAGCTTTCTTT.

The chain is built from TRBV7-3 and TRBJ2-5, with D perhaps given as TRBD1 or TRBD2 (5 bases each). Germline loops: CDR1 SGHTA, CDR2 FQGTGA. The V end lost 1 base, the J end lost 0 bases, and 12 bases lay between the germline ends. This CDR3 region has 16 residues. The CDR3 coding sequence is TGTGCCAGCAGCTTAAGTGGGGGTAGCAACCAAGAGACCCAGTACTTC. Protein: CASSLSGGSNQETQYF.

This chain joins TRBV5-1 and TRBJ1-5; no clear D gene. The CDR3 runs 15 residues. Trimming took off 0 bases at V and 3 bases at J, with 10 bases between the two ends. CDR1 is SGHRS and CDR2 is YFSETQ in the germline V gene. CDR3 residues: CASSLESGNNQPQHF. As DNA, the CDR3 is TGCGCCAGCAGCTTGGAATCGGGAAACAATCAGCCCCAGCATTTT.

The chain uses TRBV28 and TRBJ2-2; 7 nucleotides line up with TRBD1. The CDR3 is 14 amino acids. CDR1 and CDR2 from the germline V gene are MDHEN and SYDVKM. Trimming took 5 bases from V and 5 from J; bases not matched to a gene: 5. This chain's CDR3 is CASSPVTGTGELFF. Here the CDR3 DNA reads TGTGCCAGCAGTCCAGTGACAGGGACCGGGGAGCTGTTTTTT.

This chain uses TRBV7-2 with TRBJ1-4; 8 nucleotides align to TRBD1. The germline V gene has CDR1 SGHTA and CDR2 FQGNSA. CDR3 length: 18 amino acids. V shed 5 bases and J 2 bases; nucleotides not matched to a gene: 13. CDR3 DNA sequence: TGTGCCAGCAGCCCCGACGGCAGGGGGCTAGGGACTAATGAAAAACTGTTTTTT. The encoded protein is CASSPDGRGLGTNEKLFF.

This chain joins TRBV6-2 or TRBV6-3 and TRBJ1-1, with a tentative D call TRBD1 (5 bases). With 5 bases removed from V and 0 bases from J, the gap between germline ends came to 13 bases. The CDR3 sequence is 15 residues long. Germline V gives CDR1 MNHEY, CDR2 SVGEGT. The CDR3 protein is CASSLTEDMNTEAFF. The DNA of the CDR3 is TGTGCCAGCAGTCTGACAGAAGATATGAACACTGAAGCTTTCTTT.

CDR3: CASSLSGNTIYF. CDR3 coding DNA: TGTGCCAGCAGCCTATCTGGAAACACCATATATTTT. The rearrangement uses TRBV5-4 and TRBJ1-3; the D is unclear. V gave up 4 bases and J gave up 1 base, with 3 bases separating them. Germline CDR1 reads SGHNT; CDR2 reads YYREEE (reference sequence). This CDR3 has 12 amino acids. The full variable domain, with the rest looked up from reference TRBV5-4 and TRBJ1-3, is ETGVTQSPTHLIKTRGQQVTLRCSSQSGHNTVSWYQQALGQGPQFIFQYYREEENGRGNFPPRFSGLQFPNYSSELNVNALELDDSALYLCASSLSGNTIYFGEGSWLTVV.

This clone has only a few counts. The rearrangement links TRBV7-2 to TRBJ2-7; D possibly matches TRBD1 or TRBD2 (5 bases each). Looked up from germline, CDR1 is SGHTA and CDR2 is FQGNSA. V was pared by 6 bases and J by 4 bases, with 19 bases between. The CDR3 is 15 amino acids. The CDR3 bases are TGTGCCAGCAGGTCGGGACGGTGGTCGACTTACGAGCAGTACTTC. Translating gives CASRSGRWSTYEQYF.

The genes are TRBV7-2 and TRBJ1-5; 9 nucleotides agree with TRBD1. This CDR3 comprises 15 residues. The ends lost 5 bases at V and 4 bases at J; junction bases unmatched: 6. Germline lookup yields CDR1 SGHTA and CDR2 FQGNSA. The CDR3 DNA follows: TGTGCCAGCAGCCCGCAAGGGACAGGGAATCAGCCCCAGCATTTT. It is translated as CASSPQGTGNQPQHF.

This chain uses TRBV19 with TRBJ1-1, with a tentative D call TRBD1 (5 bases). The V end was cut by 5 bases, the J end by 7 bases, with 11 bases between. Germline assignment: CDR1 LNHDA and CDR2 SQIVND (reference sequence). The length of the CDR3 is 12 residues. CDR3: CASSPRDGEAFF. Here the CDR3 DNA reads TGTGCCAGTAGTCCTCGGGACGGTGAAGCTTTCTTT.

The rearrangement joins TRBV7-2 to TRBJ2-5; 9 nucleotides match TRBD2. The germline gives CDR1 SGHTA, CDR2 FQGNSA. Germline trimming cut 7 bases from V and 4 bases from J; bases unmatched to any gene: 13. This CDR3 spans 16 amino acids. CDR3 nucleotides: TGTGCCAGCATCATCCAGGGCGGGAGGGACTTAGAGACCCAGTACTTC. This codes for CASIIQGGRDLETQYF.

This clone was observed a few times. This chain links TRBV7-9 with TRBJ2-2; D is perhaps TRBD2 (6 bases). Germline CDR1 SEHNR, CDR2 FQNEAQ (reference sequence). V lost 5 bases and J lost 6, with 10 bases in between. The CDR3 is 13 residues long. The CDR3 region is CASSTPGAGELFF. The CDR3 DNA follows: TGTGCCAGCAGCACACCGGGAGCCGGGGAGCTGTTTTTT.

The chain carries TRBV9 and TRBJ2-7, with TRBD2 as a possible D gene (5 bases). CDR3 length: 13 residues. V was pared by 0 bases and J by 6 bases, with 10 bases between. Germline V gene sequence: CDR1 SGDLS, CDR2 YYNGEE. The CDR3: CASSVDLRGEQYF. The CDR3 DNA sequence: TGTGCCAGCAGCGTAGACCTCCGGGGCGAGCAGTACTTC.

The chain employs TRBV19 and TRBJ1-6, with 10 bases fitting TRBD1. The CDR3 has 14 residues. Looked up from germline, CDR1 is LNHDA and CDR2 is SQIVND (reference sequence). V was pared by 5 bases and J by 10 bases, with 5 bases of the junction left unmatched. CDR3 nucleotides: TGTGCCAGTAGTTCTCGGACAGGGGGATCACCCCTCCACTTT. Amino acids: CASSSRTGGSPLHF.

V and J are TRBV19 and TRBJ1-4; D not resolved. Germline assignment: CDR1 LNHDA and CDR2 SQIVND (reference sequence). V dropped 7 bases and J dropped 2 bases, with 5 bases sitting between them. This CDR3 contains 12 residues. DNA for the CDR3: TGTGCCAGTATGGGGACTAATGAAAAACTGTTTTTT. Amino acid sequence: CASMGTNEKLFF. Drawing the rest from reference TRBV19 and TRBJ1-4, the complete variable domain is DGGITQSPKYLFRKEGQNVTLSCEQNLNHDAMYWYRQDPGQGLRLIYYSQIVNDFQKGDIAEGYSVSREKKESFPLTVTSAQKNPTAFYLCASMGTNEKLFFGSGTQLSVL.